The 28 T cell receptor beta chains listed next were all sequenced from one sample in a study of control samples from healthy donors and cancer patients. Sequencing was performed with immunoSEQ multiplex PCR; in TCRdb, only in-frame clones are kept and a portion is missing. The table shows 170,000 or so clones, with 90% occurring only once. Specimen: blood. The receptors shown here come from a woman between 50 and 59 years old in good health.

The chain recombines TRBV5-1 with TRBJ1-1; D is possibly TRBD1 (6 bases). V lost 0 bases and J lost 6, with 15 bases in between. There are 15 residues in the CDR3. CDR1 and CDR2 (germline): SGHRS, YFSETQ. CDR3 in amino acids: CASSLAAGDWSEAFF. In DNA, the CDR3 is TGCGCCAGCAGCTTGGCGGCAGGGGACTGGTCTGAAGCTTTCTTT.

The chain joins TRBV10-3 to TRBJ2-5, with 15 bases identical to TRBD2. The CDR3 is made up of 14 amino acids. The germline gives CDR1 ENHRY, CDR2 SYGVKD. V was clipped by 8 bases and J by 5 bases; unmatched bases: 3. CDR3 in amino acids: CAIRTSGGAETQYF. Written as DNA, the CDR3 is TGTGCCATCCGGACTAGCGGGGGGGCTGAGACCCAGTACTTC.

V and J are TRBV7-2 and TRBJ2-1, with 8 bases matching TRBD2. CDR1 SGHTA and CDR2 FQGNSA come from the germline V gene. The length of the CDR3 is 15 residues. The trim removed 2 bases at V and 9 bases at J, leaving 9 bases unmatched. CDR3 bases: TGTGCCAGCAGCTTAACCCCCGGGAGGGCGGGTGAGCAGTTCTTC. It encodes CASSLTPGRAGEQFF.

The genes are TRBV28 and TRBJ1-2; D unclear. The CDR3 is 16 residues long. Trimming took off 5 bases at V and 0 bases at J, with 16 bases between the two ends. Germline CDR1 reads MDHEN; CDR2 reads SYDVKM. CDR3 residues: CASSGVGESANYGYTF. For the CDR3, the DNA is TGTGCCAGCAGTGGGGTGGGCGAATCAGCTAACTATGGCTACACCTTC.

This clone was seen a few times. This chain joins TRBV7-8 and TRBJ1-3; the D gene is possibly TRBD1 (5 bases). The CDR3 runs to 14 residues. The germline CDR1 and CDR2 sequences are SGHVS and FQNEAQ. This chain's CDR3 is CAKIGGIMGNTIYF. The CDR3 nucleotides read TGTGCAAAAATCGGGGGTATAATGGGAAACACCATATATTTT.

The CDR3 loop is CASSLSFGGRGETQYF. In nucleotides, the CDR3 is TGTGCCAGCAGCTTATCCTTCGGGGGCCGCGGAGAGACCCAGTACTTC. The gene calls are TRBV7-3 and TRBJ2-5, with D possibly being TRBD1 or TRBD2 (6 bases each). The CDR3 is 16 amino acids. V was cut by 2 bases and J by 4 bases, with 17 bases left in between. The germline V gene has CDR1 SGHTA and CDR2 FQGTGA.

V usage is TRBV7-8 and J usage is TRBJ1-6; 9 bases align to TRBD1. Germline CDR1 is SGHVS and CDR2 is FQNEAQ. The J segment lost 9 bases and the V segment lost 5 bases, leaving 14 bases of the junction unmatched. The CDR3 loop spans 17 amino acids. CDR3 in DNA: TGTGCCAGCAGCCTAAACGCGGGACAGGGTTTCAGTTCACCCCTCCACTTT. This encodes CASSLNAGQGFSSPLHF. Filled out from reference TRBV7-8 and TRBJ1-6, the complete variable domain reads GAGVSQSPRYKVAKRGQDVALRCDPISGHVSLFWYQQALGQGPEFLTYFQNEAQLDKSGLPSDRFFAERPEGSVSTLKIQRTQQEDSAVYLCASSLNAGQGFSSPLHFGNGTRLTVT.

This rearrangement joins TRBV7-9 to TRBJ1-1; D might be TRBD1 (6 bases). V was pared by 7 bases and J by 0 bases, with 15 bases between. The CDR3 has 15 residues. Germline V lookup: CDR1 SEHNR, CDR2 FQNEAQ (reference sequence). The chain's CDR3 is CASTYLGGVNTEAFF. CDR3 in DNA: TGTGCCAGCACCTATCTAGGGGGAGTGAACACTGAAGCTTTCTTT.

V usage is TRBV30 and J usage is TRBJ2-4; no clear D. The CDR3 totals 13 residues. Germline V CDR1 and CDR2: GTSNPN, SVGIG (reference sequence). The V end was cut by 2 bases, the J end by 9 bases, with 14 bases between. CDR3 DNA: TGTGCCTGGAGTTGGGGTCAGAAGGGCATTCAGTACTTC. It yields the protein CAWSWGQKGIQYF.

The rearrangement links TRBV27 to TRBJ2-6; 7 nucleotides align to TRBD1. The V segment lost 5 bases and the J segment 2 bases; nucleotides outside the gene matches: 15. Germline lookup yields CDR1 MNHEY and CDR2 SMNVEV (reference sequence). The length of the CDR3 is 19 residues. CDR3 DNA: TGTGCCAGCAGTATCCTCCCCACCTTCGACAGGGCTGGGGCCAACGTCCTGACTTTC. Translated: CASSILPTFDRAGANVLTF.

The chain is built from TRBV5-1 and TRBJ2-3, with 12 bases aligning to TRBD2. Trimming removed 5 bases from V and 7 bases from J; junction bases left unmatched: 11. The CDR3 extends over 16 amino acids. CDR1 and CDR2 (germline): SGHRS, YFSETQ. For the CDR3, the DNA is TGCGCCAGCAGGCCCGAACTAGCGGGAGGCCGGAATACGCAGTATTTT. Protein product: CASRPELAGGRNTQYF. The full variable domain, with the rest looked up from reference TRBV5-1 and TRBJ2-3, is KAGVTQTPRYLIKTRGQQVTLSCSPISGHRSVSWYQQTPGQGLQFLFEYFSETQRNKGNFPGRFSGRQFSNSRSEMNVSTLELGDSALYLCASRPELAGGRNTQYFGPGTRLTVL.

The V gene is TRBV6-5, the J gene TRBJ2-2, with D possibly being TRBD1 (6 bases). The CDR3 totals 14 residues. Trimming took off 2 bases at V and 5 bases at J, with 9 bases between the two ends. Germline CDR1 reads MNHEY; CDR2 reads SVGAGI. CDR3 bases: TGTGCCAGCAGTTACAAGGACAGAACCGGGGAGCTGTTTTTT. This codes for CASSYKDRTGELFF.

The genes are TRBV30 and TRBJ2-3; perhaps TRBD2 as D (6 bases). Germline V gives CDR1 GTSNPN, CDR2 SVGIG (reference sequence). The ends were cut back, 0 bases at V and 1 base at J, with 11 bases in the middle. The CDR3 runs to 15 residues. CDR3 region: CAWSVNSGGTDTQYF. The CDR3 bases are TGTGCCTGGAGTGTAAATTCGGGGGGCACAGATACGCAGTATTTT.

The chain couples TRBV21-1 to TRBJ2-1. TRBV21-1 is a pseudogene. The CDR3 is 15 amino acids. The CDR3 spells CASSKGGGDYNEQFF. The DNA of the CDR3 is TGTGCCAGCAGCAAAGGGGGTGGAGATTACAATGAGCAGTTCTTC.

The chain recombines TRBV7-2 with TRBJ1-6; D is ambiguous. The V gene's germline CDR1 is SGHTA and CDR2 FQGNSA. V was clipped by 0 bases and J by 8 bases, with 5 bases between them. The CDR3 sequence is 13 residues long. CDR3 amino acids: CASSLAPDSPLHF. The CDR3 region has the DNA TGTGCCAGCAGCTTAGCTCCAGATTCACCCCTCCACTTT.

The chain has TRBV6-4 and TRBJ2-1; TRBD2 agrees at 10 bases. In germline, CDR1 is MRHNA, CDR2 SNTAGT. With V trimmed by 4 bases and J by 8 bases, 5 bases remained unmatched. The CDR3 runs 14 residues. DNA for the CDR3: TGTGCCAGCAGTGCTATTAGCGGGGGGCATGAGCAGTTCTTC. Translated: CASSAISGGHEQFF.

The chain carries TRBV10-3 and TRBJ2-5; 9 bases agree with TRBD1. V gave up 6 bases and J gave up 4 bases; unmatched junction bases: 3. The CDR3 sequence is 13 residues long. CDR1 ENHRY and CDR2 SYGVKD come from the germline V gene. The CDR3 coding sequence is TGTGCCATCAGCCCGACAGGGGGAGAGACCCAGTACTTC. Translating it yields CAISPTGGETQYF.

This sequence joins TRBV7-2 and TRBJ1-6, with D unresolved. Germline lookup yields CDR1 SGHTA and CDR2 FQGNSA. Trimming took 3 bases from V and 9 from J, leaving 12 bases between them. This CDR3 is built from 14 residues. CDR3 in DNA: TGTGCCAGCAGCTTTAGAGGATTGGGTTCACCCCTCCACTTT. Translating gives CASSFRGLGSPLHF.

The rearrangement links TRBV3-1 (or the pseudogene TRBV3-2) to TRBJ1-3; the match to TRBD1 covers 7 bases. This CDR3 has 14 amino acids. Trimming removed 5 bases from V and 7 bases from J; junction bases left unmatched: 8. Germline values: CDR1 LGHDT, CDR2 YNNKEL (reference sequence). CDR3 residues: CASSSTGKVNTIYF. The DNA of the CDR3 is TGTGCCAGCAGCTCGACAGGGAAGGTGAACACCATATATTTT.

The chain carries TRBV3-1 (or the pseudogene TRBV3-2) and TRBJ1-4; TRBD1 matches 7 bases. CDR3 length: 18 residues. Germline loops: CDR1 LGHDT, CDR2 YNNKEL (reference sequence). Trimming removed 2 bases from V and 3 bases from J; junction bases left unmatched: 12. CDR3 residues: CASSQRGGGLRANEKLFF. The CDR3 DNA follows: TGTGCCAGCAGCCAAAGAGGGGGCGGCCTCAGAGCTAATGAAAAACTGTTTTTT.

This clone occurred a few times. The CDR3 loop is CASTRLAGGPGGTGELFF. CDR3 in DNA: TGTGCCAGCACCCGACTAGCGGGAGGGCCGGGAGGGACCGGGGAGCTGTTTTTT. The rearrangement uses TRBV3-1 (or the pseudogene TRBV3-2) and TRBJ2-2; 14 positions match TRBD2. The V segment lost 7 bases and the J segment 5 bases; nucleotides outside the gene matches: 12. There are 18 residues in the CDR3. Germline V CDR1 and CDR2: LGHDT, YNNKEL (reference sequence).

The genes are TRBV20-1 and TRBJ2-7, with a weak D call TRBD2 (5 bases). This CDR3 has 14 amino acids. V gave up 3 bases and J gave up 0 bases, with 12 bases separating them. CDR1 is DFQATT and CDR2 is SNEGSKA in the germline V gene (reference sequence). The CDR3 bases are TGCAGTGCTAGTCCTAGCTCATACTCCTACGAGCAGTACTTC. It yields the protein CSASPSSYSYEQYF.

The V gene is TRBV20-1, the J gene TRBJ2-3; D is unclear. Trimming removed 6 bases from V and 6 bases from J, with 7 bases in between. The CDR3 is 10 amino acids. Germline CDR1 and CDR2: DFQATT and SNEGSKA (reference sequence). The CDR3 sequence is CSASRDTQYF. Written as DNA, the CDR3 is TGCAGTGCCTCCCGGGATACGCAGTATTTT.

This chain links TRBV5-6 with TRBJ1-1; tentatively, D is TRBD1 (6 bases). Germline values: CDR1 SGHDT, CDR2 YYEEEE. V lost 5 bases to trimming and J lost 5 bases, with 16 bases between them. The CDR3 has 14 amino acids. CDR3 nucleotides: TGTGCCAGCAGTCATGCTGACAGGCCTACTGAAGCTTTCTTT. Translated: CASSHADRPTEAFF.

The chain carries TRBV5-6 and TRBJ1-2; D is perhaps TRBD1 (6 bases). Trimming left V 0 bases short and J 6 bases short, with 15 bases between. The CDR3 length is 15 residues. The V gene's germline CDR1 is SGHDT and CDR2 YYEEEE. The CDR3 here is CASSLDSVGGHGYTF. CDR3 bases: TGTGCCAGCAGCTTGGATTCGGTGGGGGGCCATGGCTACACCTTC. The full variable domain, in which reference TRBV5-6 and TRBJ1-2 provide the parts outside the CDR3, is DAGVTQSPTHLIKTRGQQVTLRCSPKSGHDTVSWYQQALGQGPQFIFQYYEEEERQRGNFPDRFSGHQFPNYSSELNVNALLLGDSALYLCASSLDSVGGHGYTFGSGTRLTVV.

The chain joins TRBV4-1 to TRBJ2-1; possibly TRBD2 for D (6 bases). V lost 1 base, J lost 0 bases, and 16 bases lay in between. CDR1 and CDR2 (germline): MGHRA, YSYEKL. There are 18 residues in the CDR3. CDR3 nucleotide sequence: TGCGCCAGCAGCCAAGCGAATGGTAGGGACTTCTCCTACAATGAGCAGTTCTTC. The encoded protein is CASSQANGRDFSYNEQFF.

CDR3 DNA sequence: TGTGCCAGCAGTTTGGACAGGGCCTCACATACGCAGTATTTT. Protein product: CASSLDRASHTQYF. The rearrangement uses TRBV6-5 and TRBJ2-3, with 8 bases identical to TRBD1. V dropped 4 bases and J dropped 7; count of bases not matched to a gene: 7. In germline, CDR1 is MNHEY, CDR2 SVGAGI. The CDR3 runs to 14 residues.

V usage is TRBV4-2 and J usage is TRBJ2-2; 12 bases line up with TRBD2. The CDR3 sequence is 18 residues long. After removal of 4 bases from V and 2 bases from J, the junction contained 8 bases not matched to a gene. Germline V gives CDR1 LGHNA, CDR2 YNFKEQ. Written as DNA, the CDR3 is TGTGCCAGCAGCCCTCGGACTAGCGGGGTATTAAACACCGGGGAGCTGTTTTTT. It yields the protein CASSPRTSGVLNTGELFF.